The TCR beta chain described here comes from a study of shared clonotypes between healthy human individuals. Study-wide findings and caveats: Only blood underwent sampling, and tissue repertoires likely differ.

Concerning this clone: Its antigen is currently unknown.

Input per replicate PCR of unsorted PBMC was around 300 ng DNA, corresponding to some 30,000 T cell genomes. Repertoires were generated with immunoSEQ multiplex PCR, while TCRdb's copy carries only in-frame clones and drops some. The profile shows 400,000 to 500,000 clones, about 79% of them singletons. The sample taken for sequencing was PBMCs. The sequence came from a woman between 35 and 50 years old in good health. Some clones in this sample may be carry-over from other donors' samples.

The CDR3 DNA follows: TGTGCCAGCAGCTTAGAACGGGGCAGCCGCGAGCAGTACTTC. This codes for CASSLERGSREQYF. The rearrangement links TRBV7-2 to TRBJ2-7; possibly TRBD1 or TRBD2 for D (5 bases each). The V and J ends lost 1 base and 6 bases respectively, with 13 bases between them. Germline CDR1 reads SGHTA; CDR2 reads FQGNSA. This CDR3 has 14 amino acids.